The clone carrying this T cell receptor (beta chain) was counted between two and nine times. Its antigen is unknown. The sample belongs to a study of OX40 agonist ivuxolimab in advanced cancers. Study overall: The dose of intravenous ivuxolimab that patients received every 2 weeks ranged from 0.01 to 10 mg/kg. One patient with hepatocellular carcinoma and two with cutaneous melanoma, three in all, had partial responses. Among those enrolled, mean age was roughly 55 years (range roughly 23 to 90) and about 79% were male.

General study points: Expanded clones were, on average, more numerous in CD8+ T cells than in CD4+.

The CDR3 is made up of 14 amino acids. Germline CDR1 reads MNHNY; CDR2 reads SVGAGI (reference sequence). The V and J ends lost 8 bases and 0 bases, in that order; junction bases with no gene match: 4. Sequenced by immunoSEQ multiplex PCR; TCRdb stores in-frame clones only, minus some. The repertoire has tens of thousands of clones, about 88% of them found once; the top ten carry approximately 1.6%. The chain recombines TRBV6-6 with TRBJ1-5, with TRBD1 identical over 7 bases. This clonotype was obtained from an adult with an advanced solid tumor such as melanoma, head and neck, liver or kidney cancer. This sample comprised CD4+ or CD8+ T cells sorted from blood, obtained in a trial of the OX40 agonist ivuxolimab. CDR3 residues: CASYRGDSNQPQHF. The CDR3 bases are TGTGCCAGCTACAGGGGTGATAGCAATCAGCCCCAGCATTTT.